The TCR beta chain under discussion was sequenced for a study of T cell repertoires in cytomegalovirus infection. The study, taken as a whole, reports: People with CMV and the relevant HLA were identified by cumulative public TCR beta family frequency.

Concerning this clonotype itself: Its antigen is as yet unknown.

Losses at the gene ends were 5 bases for V and 4 bases for J; bases not matched to a gene: 4. CDR1 SNHLY and CDR2 FYNNEI come from the germline V gene. CDR3 length: 13 residues. Each CDR3 protein is one row after TCRdb ran MiXCR on the reads. The sample shows around 740,000 distinct CDR3 sequences, approximately 40% of them seen only once. The sequence was collected from a human donor in good health (CMV status not recorded). Some clones in this sample may be carry-over from other donors' samples. The sample consisted of PBMCs. The V gene is TRBV2, the J gene TRBJ1-1; TRBD1 matches 7 bases. The CDR3: CASSRGLSTEAFF. In DNA form, the CDR3 reads TGTGCCAGCAGTAGGGGGCTGAGCACTGAAGCTTTCTTT.